This TCR beta chain was sequenced during a study of cytotoxic CD8 clonotypes in ibrutinib-treated CLL. The overall study: Roughly 24 partial and 2 complete responses; at median roughly 70 months, about 14 remitted, roughly twelve progressed.

Study-wide results and caveats: Clonality was higher at baseline than in age-matched healthy donors and tracked circulating CD8+ T-cell counts. Stable or contracted on treatment, public clonotypes were also uncommon.

CDR1 and CDR2 from the germline V gene are MNHNS and SASEGT. V was clipped by 0 bases and J by 4 bases, with 16 bases between them. This CDR3 region has 18 residues. The method was immunoSEQ multiplex PCR; TCRdb's version includes in-frame clones alone and lacks a portion of them. Of roughly 180,000 clones detected, under 85% appear once; the ten largest clones hold under 5.5%. On this clone: Its antigen is not identified.

Cryopreserved PBMCs provided around 2 micrograms of genomic DNA for the TCR beta libraries. Specimen: PBMCs, collected after 24 months of ibrutinib treatment. This sequence joins TRBV6-1 and TRBJ2-6; no clear D gene. This sequence was found in a human donor with chronic lymphocytic leukemia. CDR3 residues: CASSEALQPHVGANVLTF. Here the CDR3 DNA reads TGTGCCAGCAGTGAAGCGCTTCAACCCCACGTCGGGGCCAACGTCCTGACTTTC.